This T cell receptor (beta chain) emerged from a study of T cell responses to AZD1222 COVID-19 vaccine. Study results and caveats: Seropositive status at baseline applied to only 5 to 7 AZD1222 recipients.

In the case of this clone: What it recognizes is unknown.

The data were produced by immunoSEQ multiplex PCR, yet TCRdb's version contains in-frame clones alone and is incomplete. The top ten clones hold 7.5% of a sample with around 110,000 clones, over 75% of them seen once. Sequencing used peripheral blood, obtained on day 0 of AZD1222 vaccination. The receptor comes from an adult in good health.

CDR3 DNA sequence: TGTGCCAGCAGTGCTGGAGCGGAGAGGGTCAGCGGGGAGCTGTTTTTT. This gives the protein CASSAGAERVSGELFF. This sequence joins TRBV6-1 and TRBJ2-2; the D gene is possibly TRBD2 (5 bases). With 4 bases removed from V and 7 bases from J, the gap between germline ends came to 19 bases. The CDR3 spans 16 residues. Per germline, CDR1 MNHNS and CDR2 SASEGT.